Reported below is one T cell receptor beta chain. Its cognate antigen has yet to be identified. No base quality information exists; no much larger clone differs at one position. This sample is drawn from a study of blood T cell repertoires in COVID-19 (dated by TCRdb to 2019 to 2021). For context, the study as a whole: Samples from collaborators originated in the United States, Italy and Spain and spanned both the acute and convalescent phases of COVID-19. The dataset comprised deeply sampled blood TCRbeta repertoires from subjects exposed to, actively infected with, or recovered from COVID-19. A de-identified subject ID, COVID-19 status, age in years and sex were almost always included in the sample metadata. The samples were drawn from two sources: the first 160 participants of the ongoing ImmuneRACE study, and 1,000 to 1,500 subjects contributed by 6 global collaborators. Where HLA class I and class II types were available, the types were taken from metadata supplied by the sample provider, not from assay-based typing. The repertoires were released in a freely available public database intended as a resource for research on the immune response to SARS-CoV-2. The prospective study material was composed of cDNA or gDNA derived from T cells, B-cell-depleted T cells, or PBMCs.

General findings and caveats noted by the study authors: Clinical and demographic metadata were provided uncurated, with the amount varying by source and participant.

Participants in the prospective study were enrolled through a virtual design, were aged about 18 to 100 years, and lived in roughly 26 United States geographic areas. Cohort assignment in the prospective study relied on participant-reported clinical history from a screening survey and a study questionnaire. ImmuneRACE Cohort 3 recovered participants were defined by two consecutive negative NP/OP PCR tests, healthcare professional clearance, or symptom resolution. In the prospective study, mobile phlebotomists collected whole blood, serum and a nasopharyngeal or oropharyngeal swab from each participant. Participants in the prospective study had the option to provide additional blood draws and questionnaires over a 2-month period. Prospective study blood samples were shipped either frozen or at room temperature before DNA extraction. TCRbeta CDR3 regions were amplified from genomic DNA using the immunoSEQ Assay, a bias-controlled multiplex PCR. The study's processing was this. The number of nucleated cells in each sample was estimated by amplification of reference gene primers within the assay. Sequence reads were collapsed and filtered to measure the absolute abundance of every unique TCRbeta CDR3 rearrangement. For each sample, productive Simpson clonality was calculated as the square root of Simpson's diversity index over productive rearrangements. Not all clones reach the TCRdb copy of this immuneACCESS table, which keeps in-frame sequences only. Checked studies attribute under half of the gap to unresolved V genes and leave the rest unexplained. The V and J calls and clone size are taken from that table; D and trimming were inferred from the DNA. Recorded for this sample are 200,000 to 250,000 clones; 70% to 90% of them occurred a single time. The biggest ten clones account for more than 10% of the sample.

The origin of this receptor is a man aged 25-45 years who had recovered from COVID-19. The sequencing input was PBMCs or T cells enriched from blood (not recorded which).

DNA sequence: TGTGCCATCAGTGATGAGGGTGCAGTGAGCTCCTACGAGCAGTACTTC. Its coded protein is CAISDEGAVSSYEQYF. This chain is built from TRBV10-3 and TRBJ2-7; TRBD2 might be the D gene, on 5 matching bases. Via the germline V gene, CDR1 is ENHRY and CDR2 SYGVKD. The junction carries 15 bases between V and J, which are trimmed by 3 bases and 0 bases respectively. Inclusive of the bounding cysteine and phenylalanine, the CDR3 is 16 residues long. Only the CDR3 part of the read is kept: 48 bases, read in frame from the first base.